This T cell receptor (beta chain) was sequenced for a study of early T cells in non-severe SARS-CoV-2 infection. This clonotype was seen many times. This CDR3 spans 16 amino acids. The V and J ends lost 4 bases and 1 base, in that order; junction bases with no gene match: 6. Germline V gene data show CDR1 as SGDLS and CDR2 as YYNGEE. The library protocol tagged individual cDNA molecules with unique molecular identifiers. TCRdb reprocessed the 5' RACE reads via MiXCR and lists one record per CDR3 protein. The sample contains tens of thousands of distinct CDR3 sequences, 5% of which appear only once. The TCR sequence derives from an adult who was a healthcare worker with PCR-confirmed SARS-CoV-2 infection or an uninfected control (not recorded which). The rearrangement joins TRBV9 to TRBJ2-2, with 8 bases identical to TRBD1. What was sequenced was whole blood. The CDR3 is CASSPRTGQNTGELFF. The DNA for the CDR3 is TGTGCCAGCAGCCCCCGGACAGGGCAGAACACCGGGGAGCTGTTTTTT.